The 23 T cell receptor beta chains below come from one sample, sequenced in a study of shared clonotypes between healthy human individuals. The assay was immunoSEQ multiplex PCR, and TCRdb's table has in-frame clones only and misses some. This table has some 2.1 million clones, 80% to 95% appearing once. The naive CD8 fraction comprised CD45RO-negative cells positively selected for CCR7 and excluded terminally differentiated effector memory CD45RA+ cells. The source material was naive CD8+ T cells from PBMCs. These receptors all come from a man aged 18 to 29 in good health. Some clones in this sample may be carry-over from other donors' samples.

The chain uses TRBV7-2 and TRBJ2-7; 8 bases fit TRBD1. From germline, CDR1 is SGHTA and CDR2 FQGNSA. This CDR3 spans 16 amino acids. V was clipped by 5 bases and J by 2 bases; unmatched bases: 11. CDR3 sequence (DNA): TGTGCCAGCAGCCCACATACAGGGGGTGCGACCTACGAGCAGTACTTC. It encodes CASSPHTGGATYEQYF.

This clone was found once. The chain carries TRBV10-3 and TRBJ2-2, with 9 bases that match TRBD1. This CDR3 contains 19 residues. Germline trimming cut 4 bases from V and 7 bases from J; bases unmatched to any gene: 19. CDR1 and CDR2 from the germline V gene are ENHRY and SYGVKD. CDR3 sequence reads: CAISVASDGTGIPSGELFF. The DNA for the CDR3 is TGTGCCATCAGTGTAGCATCTGACGGGACAGGGATCCCTAGCGGGGAGCTGTTTTTT.

V gene TRBV28 combines with J gene TRBJ1-5; D ambiguous. Germline-derived CDR1 and CDR2 are MDHEN and SYDVKM. The germline V and J ends were trimmed by 5 bases and 7 bases, with 15 bases remaining between them. This CDR3 has 14 amino acids. CDR3 sequence: CASSEGLQGQPQHF. Here the CDR3 DNA reads TGTGCCAGCAGTGAGGGCCTACAAGGACAGCCCCAGCATTTT. Looking up the rest from reference TRBV28 and TRBJ1-5 gives the full variable domain: DVKVTQSSRYLVKRTGEKVFLECVQDMDHENMFWYRQDPGLGLRLIYFSYDVKMKEKGDIPEGYSVSREKKERFSLILESASTNQTSMYLCASSEGLQGQPQHFGDGTRLSIL.

This chain connects TRBV7-9 to TRBJ2-7; D unresolved. CDR1 is SEHNR, CDR2 FQNEAQ, per germline (reference sequence). The CDR3 is 14 residues long. Trimming stripped 5 bases from V and 3 bases from J, with 14 bases between. The CDR3 DNA reads as TGTGCCAGCAGCCCACGAGGACCACACTACGAGCAGTACTTC. Translation: CASSPRGPHYEQYF.

The rearrangement joins TRBV6-5 to TRBJ2-7; D not certain. The V and J ends lost 3 bases and 3 bases respectively, with 9 bases between them. CDR1 and CDR2 (germline): MNHEY, SVGAGI. The CDR3 has 13 amino acids. This CDR3 reads CASSYRPDYEQYF. In nucleotides, the CDR3 is TGTGCCAGCAGTTATCGGCCGGACTACGAGCAGTACTTC.

A note on this clone: The sample carries other DNA sequences with the same CDR3. The chain employs TRBV28 and TRBJ2-7, with D possibly TRBD1 on 6 matching bases. Germline assignment: CDR1 MDHEN and CDR2 SYDVKM. CDR3 length: 14 amino acids. V lost 5 bases and J lost 3, with 14 bases in between. CDR3 amino acids: CASSPDRGGYEQYF. The CDR3 bases are TGTGCCAGCAGTCCGGACAGAGGGGGCTACGAGCAGTACTTC.

The gene calls are TRBV7-8 and TRBJ2-6, with 8 positions matching TRBD1. CDR1 and CDR2 (germline): SGHVS, FQNEAQ. Trimming cost V 5 bases and J 0 bases; bases outside gene matches: 15. The CDR3 sequence is 20 residues long. This CDR3 reads CASSTFVDRAGFSGANVLTF. The CDR3 DNA sequence: TGTGCCAGCAGCACGTTCGTGGACAGGGCAGGATTCTCTGGGGCCAACGTCCTGACTTTC.

The V gene is TRBV5-4, the J gene TRBJ2-7; D is tentatively TRBD1 or TRBD2 (5 bases each). V was trimmed by 2 bases and J by 3 bases, leaving 12 bases between them. This CDR3 contains 14 residues. CDR1 and CDR2 (germline): SGHNT, YYREEE (reference sequence). DNA of the CDR3: TGTGCCAGCAGCTTTCCGGGGCAAAGCTACGAGCAGTACTTC. Amino acid sequence: CASSFPGQSYEQYF.

CDR3 DNA: TGCGCCAGCAGTAGGTGGACAATAAACACCGGGGAGCTGTTTTTT. Protein sequence: CASSRWTINTGELFF. The rearrangement links TRBV10-2 to TRBJ2-2; D possibly corresponds to TRBD1 (5 bases). This CDR3 comprises 15 residues. The V end lost 5 bases, the J end lost 2 bases, and 12 bases lay between the germline ends. Germline V gene data show CDR1 as WSHSY and CDR2 as SAAADI.

To note about this clone: This sample includes further DNA sequences coding for the same CDR3. The chain has TRBV9 and TRBJ2-5; D is uncertain. Trimming pared 3 bases from V and 2 bases from J, leaving 2 bases between. The germline V gene has CDR1 SGDLS and CDR2 YYNGEE. The CDR3 runs to 11 residues. CDR3 sequence: CASSGQETQYF. The CDR3 DNA sequence: TGTGCCAGCAGCGGTCAAGAGACCCAGTACTTC.

V usage is TRBV6-6 and J usage is TRBJ2-3; D gene unclear. The CDR3 totals 14 residues. Trimming removed 0 bases from V and 1 base from J, with 5 bases in between. CDR1 and CDR2 (germline): MNHNY, SVGAGI (reference sequence). The CDR3 sequence is CASSYSAGTDTQYF. The CDR3 bases are TGTGCCAGCAGTTACTCAGCTGGCACAGATACGCAGTATTTT.

CDR3 region: CSVEGIGQGYEQYF. The CDR3 DNA reads as TGCAGCGTTGAAGGCATCGGACAGGGTTACGAGCAGTACTTC. V and J are TRBV29-1 and TRBJ2-7; 8 bases line up with TRBD1. With V trimmed by 1 base and J by 4 bases, 6 bases remained unmatched. The V gene's germline CDR1 is SQVTM and CDR2 ANQGSEA. This CDR3 contains 14 residues.

V usage is TRBV7-9 and J usage is TRBJ2-7; a possible D gene is TRBD1 (7 bases). V dropped 5 bases and J dropped 3 bases, with 29 bases sitting between them. This CDR3 contains 19 residues. Germline CDR1 SEHNR, CDR2 FQNEAQ (reference sequence). This chain's CDR3 is CASSTRPGQRRGDIYEQYF. The CDR3 region has the DNA TGTGCCAGCAGCACCCGACCGGGACAGCGAAGGGGGGACATCTACGAGCAGTACTTC. Using reference TRBV7-9 and TRBJ2-7 for the parts outside the CDR3, the full variable domain is DTGVSQNPRHKITKRGQNVTFRCDPISEHNRLYWYRQTLGQGPEFLTYFQNEAQLEKSRLLSDRFSAERPKGSFSTLEIQRTEQGDSAMYLCASSTRPGQRRGDIYEQYFGPGTRLTVT.

The chain employs TRBV27 and TRBJ2-1, with 8 bases matching TRBD2. The germline V gene encodes CDR1 MNHEY and CDR2 SMNVEV (reference sequence). The CDR3 sequence is 16 residues long. The V segment lost 5 bases and the J segment 8 bases; nucleotides outside the gene matches: 14. CDR3 DNA sequence: TGTGCCAGCAGTCTAACTAGCGGCGGGAATGTGGATGAGCAGTTCTTC. This codes for CASSLTSGGNVDEQFF.

With respect to this clone: At the DNA level, this CDR3 is encoded by other sequences in the same sample as well. V is TRBV5-1 and J is TRBJ2-7; TRBD1 or TRBD2 may be the D gene (5 bases each). Per germline, CDR1 SGHRS and CDR2 YFSETQ. The V and J ends lost 2 bases and 2 bases respectively, with 11 bases between them. CDR3 length: 14 amino acids. Written as DNA, the CDR3 is TGCGCCAGCAGCTTCGGGACGGATACCTACGAGCAGTACTTC. Translation gives CASSFGTDTYEQYF.

The V gene is TRBV7-9, the J gene TRBJ2-1, with unresolved D. Germline V gene sequence: CDR1 SEHNR, CDR2 FQNEAQ (reference sequence). V was trimmed by 3 bases and J by 0 bases, leaving 12 bases between them. The CDR3 spans 16 residues. This CDR3 reads CASSFSLYSSYNEQFF. DNA of the CDR3: TGTGCCAGCAGCTTCTCGCTGTATAGCTCCTACAATGAGCAGTTCTTC.

The rearrangement joins TRBV19 to TRBJ1-5; 7 bases map to TRBD1. The CDR3 consists of 15 residues. CDR1 and CDR2 from the germline V gene are LNHDA and SQIVND (reference sequence). Germline trimming cut 7 bases from V and 6 bases from J; bases unmatched to any gene: 12. The CDR3 nucleotides read TGTGCCAGTACTCCGGACAGGATGGTAGGTCAGCCCCAGCATTTT. Translated: CASTPDRMVGQPQHF.

The CDR3 region is CASRRDILYTNTGELFF. The CDR3 DNA follows: TGTGCCAGCAGACGGGACATATTGTACACGAACACCGGGGAGCTGTTTTTT. This rearrangement joins TRBV27 to TRBJ2-2; tentatively, D is TRBD1 (6 bases). The CDR3 has 17 amino acids. Germline-derived CDR1 and CDR2 are MNHEY and SMNVEV (reference sequence). V lost 6 bases and J lost 0, with 17 bases in between.

The chain links TRBV7-9 to TRBJ2-5, with 15 bases identical to TRBD2. The CDR3 has 17 residues. The V segment lost 5 bases and the J segment 5 bases; nucleotides outside the gene matches: 9. From germline, CDR1 is SEHNR and CDR2 FQNEAQ (reference sequence). The CDR3 DNA follows: TGTGCCAGCAGCCCCGAAGGACTAGCGGGAGGGCCGGAGACCCAGTACTTC. Its protein product is CASSPEGLAGGPETQYF.

This chain uses TRBV7-9 with TRBJ2-1, with D hard to call. Trimming cost V 6 bases and J 1 base, with 16 bases left between them. The CDR3 runs 16 residues. The V gene's germline CDR1 is SEHNR and CDR2 FQNEAQ (reference sequence). The CDR3 sequence is CASSTDGSPSYNEQFF. The CDR3 nucleotides are TGTGCCAGCAGTACGGACGGATCACCTTCCTACAATGAGCAGTTCTTC.

Regarding this clone: At the DNA level, this CDR3 is encoded by other sequences in the same sample as well. This CDR3 is CASSGLGRTYEQYF. The DNA of the CDR3 is TGTGCCAGCAGTGGCCTCGGGAGGACCTACGAGCAGTACTTC. The rearrangement joins TRBV6-1 to TRBJ2-7, with TRBD2 identical over 7 bases. From germline, CDR1 is MNHNS and CDR2 SASEGT. Germline trimming cut 4 bases from V and 2 bases from J; bases unmatched to any gene: 5. The CDR3 is 14 residues long.

The chain employs TRBV27 and TRBJ1-4; D ambiguous. Germline V gives CDR1 MNHEY, CDR2 SMNVEV (reference sequence). The CDR3 is 15 amino acids. V was trimmed by 2 bases and J by 4 bases, leaving 11 bases between them. In DNA, the CDR3 is TGTGCCAGCAGTTTAATCGGGGAAAGTAATGAAAAACTGTTTTTT. Its translation: CASSLIGESNEKLFF.

The chain carries TRBV5-1 and TRBJ1-5; TRBD1 matches at 10 bases. The ends lost 4 bases at V and 0 bases at J; junction bases unmatched: 13. The CDR3 is 19 amino acids. CDR1 is SGHRS, CDR2 YFSETQ, per germline. CDR3 DNA sequence: TGCGCCAGCAGCACCTCGGGACAGGGGATCGGTCATAGCAATCAGCCCCAGCATTTT. It encodes CASSTSGQGIGHSNQPQHF.